These 22 T cell receptor beta chains were sequenced from one sample in a study of blood T cells in healthy people across ages. Combining a sample-barcoded 5' primer with a J-beta primer mix, a second PCR ran for roughly 6 to 12 cycles. One entry per CDR3 protein results from TCRdb running MiXCR on the 5' RACE reads. The table lists hundreds of thousands of distinct CDR3 sequences, around 25% of them singletons. These same data were also listed under a study on T cells of mothers and their children.

The sample comprised blood. These receptors were taken from a boy aged 5-17 years in good health.

This clonotype has only a few counts. Mismatch with germline at one junction end may stem from a read error. This chain joins TRBV20-1 and TRBJ2-7; D gene uncertain. CDR1 and CDR2 from the germline V gene are DFQATT and SNEGSKA (reference sequence). The CDR3 is made up of 14 amino acids. The CDR3 coding sequence is TGCAGTGCTAGGAGGCAGGCGCAATCCTACGGGCAGTACTTC. It encodes CSARRQAQSYGQYF.

J is TRBJ2-2 and V is TRBV29-1, with 8 bases that match TRBD1. The V gene end was trimmed by 5 bases and the J gene end by 5 bases; junction bases not matched to a gene: 4. The germline V gene has CDR1 SQVTM and CDR2 ANQGSEA. This CDR3 contains 13 residues. In DNA form, the CDR3 reads TGCAGCGTTAAAACAGGGGGGACCGGGGAGCTGTTTTTT. It codes for CSVKTGGTGELFF.

The V gene is TRBV29-1, the J gene TRBJ2-5; D is perhaps TRBD1 (6 bases). The CDR3 is 12 amino acids. The germline V and J ends were trimmed by 7 bases and 5 bases, with 14 bases remaining between them. Germline lookup yields CDR1 SQVTM and CDR2 ANQGSEA. CDR3 amino acids: CSAETGGETQYF. The CDR3 DNA reads TGCAGCGCTGAGACAGGCGGTGAGACCCAGTACTTC.

The chain has TRBV14 and TRBJ2-1; the D is unclear. V lost 0 bases and J 3 bases, leaving 6 bases between the germline ends. Germline V gene data show CDR1 as SGHDN and CDR2 as FVKESK. The length of the CDR3 is 14 residues. The CDR3 sequence: CASSQDLDYNEQFF. CDR3 nucleotides: TGTGCCAGCAGCCAAGATCTAGACTACAATGAGCAGTTCTTC.

This clonotype was observed a few times. The chain uses TRBV5-1 and TRBJ2-7; D tentatively reads TRBD1 or TRBD2 (6 bases each). The CDR3 covers 18 residues. Trimming pared 2 bases from V and 3 bases from J, leaving 24 bases between. Per the germline V gene, CDR1 is SGHRS and CDR2 is YFSETQ. Written as DNA, the CDR3 is TGCGCCAGCAGCTTACGGGCCCACCTTAGGGGGGCTAACTACGAGCAGTACTTC. It specifies CASSLRAHLRGANYEQYF.

As to this clonotype: An end of the junction does not agree with germline; a read error may underlie this. V gene TRBV6-4 combines with J gene TRBJ2-1, with 7 nucleotides matching TRBD2. Germline CDR1 reads MRHNA; CDR2 reads SNTAGT. This CDR3 region has 14 residues. CDR3 amino acids: CVSSAGESYNEQFF. The CDR3 nucleotides are TGTGTCAGCAGTGCGGGAGAGTCCTACAATGAGCAGTTCTTC.

In its sample, this clonotype was seen a few times. V usage is TRBV4-2 and J usage is TRBJ2-4, with D possibly being TRBD1 or TRBD2 (5 bases each). V was shortened by 2 bases and J by 5 bases, with 13 bases between the two germline ends. Per the germline V gene, CDR1 is LGHNA and CDR2 is YNFKEQ. This CDR3 region has 15 residues. In DNA form, the CDR3 reads TGTGCCAGCAGCCAAACCGACCGGGACGAAAACATTCAGTACTTC. Translated: CASSQTDRDENIQYF.

The chain joins TRBV10-3 to TRBJ1-5; 12 nucleotides match TRBD1. J gave up 4 bases and V 0 bases, and 1 base lay outside the gene matches. Germline CDR1 is ENHRY and CDR2 is SYGVKD. The CDR3 length is 16 residues. In DNA form, the CDR3 reads TGTGCCATCAGTGAGTCGGGACAGGGGGCAAATCAGCCCCAGCATTTT. Translated, it gives CAISESGQGANQPQHF.

A note on this clonotype: Here the CDR3 omits its conserved ending phenylalanine or tryptophan, so a read error is the likely source. The rearrangement joins TRBV6-6 to TRBJ2-7, with D perhaps matching TRBD2 (5 bases). The germline V and J ends were trimmed by 5 bases and 2 bases, with 13 bases remaining between them. The CDR3 runs to 14 residues. Germline assignment: CDR1 MNHNY and CDR2 SVGAGI (reference sequence). As DNA, the CDR3 is TGTGCCAGCAGTACACGGACTGTTACCTACGAGCAGTACCTC. Protein product: CASSTRTVTYEQYL.

This clonotype has only a few counts. The chain joins TRBV14 to TRBJ2-5; tentative D call: TRBD1 (6 bases). The ends were cut back, 1 base at V and 3 bases at J, with 12 bases in the middle. CDR1 and CDR2 (germline): SGHDN, FVKESK. This CDR3 is 15 amino acids long. The CDR3 nucleotides read TGTGCCAGCAGCCAAGTTTCGTACAGGGAAGAGACCCAGTACTTC. Translation gives CASSQVSYREETQYF.

This sequence joins TRBV7-9 and TRBJ2-7; 14 nucleotides agree with TRBD2. The junction had 3 bases not matched to a gene; V was cut back by 5 bases and J by 6 bases. CDR3 size: 14 residues. Germline V gene sequence: CDR1 SEHNR, CDR2 FQNEAQ (reference sequence). The CDR3, as DNA: TGTGCCAGCAGCGCTGGACTAGCGGGAGGCGAGCAGTACTTC. Residues: CASSAGLAGGEQYF. The variable domain in full, with the rest retrieved from reference TRBV7-9 and TRBJ2-7, is DTGVSQNPRHKITKRGQNVTFRCDPISEHNRLYWYRQTLGQGPEFLTYFQNEAQLEKSRLLSDRFSAERPKGSFSTLEIQRTEQGDSAMYLCASSAGLAGGEQYFGPGTRLTVT.

This clonotype was counted a few times. V usage is TRBV12-3 or TRBV12-4 and J usage is TRBJ1-4; 10 nucleotides agree with TRBD1. Trimming took 6 bases from V and 5 from J; bases not matched to a gene: 9. The CDR3 contains 16 residues. Written as DNA, the CDR3 is TGTGCCAGCAGACGGACAGGGGGGCTACCCAATGAAAAACTGTTTTTT. Its translation: CASRRTGGLPNEKLFF.

The chain employs TRBV6-1 and TRBJ2-7, with D tentatively TRBD1 or TRBD2 (5 bases each). Germline V gives CDR1 MNHNS, CDR2 SASEGT. The CDR3 loop spans 13 amino acids. The V gene lost 8 bases and the J gene lost 0 bases, with 11 bases spanning the gap. The CDR3 coding sequence is TGTGCCAGCGGGGCAGGGAGCTCCTACGAGCAGTACTTC. This gives the protein CASGAGSSYEQYF.

The chain links TRBV27 to TRBJ1-1; D is unclear. Germline assignment: CDR1 MNHEY and CDR2 SMNVEV (reference sequence). Trimming removed 0 bases from V and 8 bases from J, with 10 bases in between. The CDR3 is made up of 13 amino acids. The DNA for the CDR3 is TGTGCCAGCAGTTTATCAGGACCGGGGGAAGCTTTCTTT. Its protein is CASSLSGPGEAFF.

The chain joins TRBV7-9 to TRBJ2-7, with a weak D call TRBD2 (5 bases). CDR3 length: 14 amino acids. V lost 5 bases and J lost 3, with 14 bases in between. Germline V gene lookup returns CDR1 SEHNR and CDR2 FQNEAQ (reference sequence). DNA of the CDR3: TGTGCCAGCAGCGGGGAGCCCGGAGGCTACGAGCAGTACTTC. It specifies CASSGEPGGYEQYF.

The genes are TRBV3-1 and TRBJ2-5; D is unresolved. Gene TRBJ2-1 matches the end of the DNA better, so the J call may be wrong. The CDR3 has 14 residues. Germline CDR1 is LGHDT and CDR2 is YNNKEL (reference sequence). Written as DNA, the CDR3 is TGTGCCAGCAGCCAAGTGGGCCTGACACGGCAGCAGTTCTTC. Its translation: CASSQVGLTRQQFF.

In its sample, this clonotype was seen a few times. V gene TRBV7-2 combines with J gene TRBJ2-7, with D perhaps TRBD1 or TRBD2 (5 bases each). Trimming shortened V by 3 bases and J by 3 bases, and 15 bases separated the two germline ends. Germline V gene sequence: CDR1 SGHTA, CDR2 FQGNSA. The CDR3 consists of 15 residues. CDR3 nucleotides: TGTGCCAGCAGCTTGTTCGTCGGGGCCGGCTACGAGCAGTACTTC. It encodes CASSLFVGAGYEQYF.

This clonotype has more than one count but fewer than ten. This chain connects TRBV5-1 to TRBJ2-7, with 9 nucleotides matching TRBD2. The CDR3 loop spans 16 amino acids. CDR1 SGHRS and CDR2 YFSETQ come from the germline V gene. V lost 3 bases, J lost 4 bases, and 11 bases stayed unmatched. The CDR3 spells CASSSRKAGGSYEQYF. The CDR3 coding sequence is TGCGCCAGCAGCTCCCGAAAAGCGGGGGGTTCGTACGAGCAGTACTTC.

This clonotype was observed a handful of times. The genes are TRBV12-3 or TRBV12-4 and TRBJ1-2; TRBD1 matches 7 bases. This CDR3 is built from 14 residues. V lost 5 bases and J lost 7; bases outside the gene matches: 10. The CDR3 loop is CASSASTGLRGYTF. As DNA, the CDR3 is TGTGCCAGCAGTGCATCGACAGGGCTCCGTGGCTACACCTTC.

The table lists this clonotype with a few counts. The chain couples TRBV3-1 to TRBJ2-5, with 9 bases matching TRBD2. Germline V lookup: CDR1 LGHDT, CDR2 YNNKEL (reference sequence). V dropped 1 base and J dropped 1; count of bases not matched to a gene: 4. This CDR3 region has 16 residues. CDR3 sequence reads: CASSQGLAAPQETQYF. In DNA, the CDR3 is TGTGCCAGCAGCCAAGGACTAGCGGCGCCCCAAGAGACCCAGTACTTC.

Only a few counts were recorded for this clonotype. CDR3 protein: CASSYDGSRPEAFF. In DNA, the CDR3 is TGTGCCAGCAGTTACGATGGGTCCAGGCCTGAAGCTTTCTTT. The V gene is TRBV6-2 or TRBV6-3, the J gene TRBJ1-1; D is uncertain. Germline-derived CDR1 and CDR2 are MNHEY and SVGEGT. The CDR3 spans 14 residues. With 2 bases removed from V and 6 bases from J, the gap between germline ends came to 13 bases.

J is TRBJ2-2 and V is TRBV7-3; D is perhaps TRBD2 (7 bases). The CDR3 has 18 residues. The germline gives CDR1 SGHTA, CDR2 FQGTGA. V lost 2 bases, J lost 6 bases, and 22 bases lay in between. The CDR3, as DNA: TGTGCCAGCAGCTTATTAGGGGGAGGGCCCGGTTTCGCCGGGGAGCTGTTTTTT. As protein: CASSLLGGGPGFAGELFF.